This record concerns one TCR beta chain sequence. Its binding antigen is unknown. Nothing much larger sits one base from this clone, and base qualities are not available. The sample originates from a study of blood T cell repertoires in COVID-19 (dated by TCRdb to 2018 to 2021). About the full investigation: Samples covering the acute and convalescent phases of COVID-19 were provided by collaborators in the United States, Italy and Spain. HLA class I and class II types, where available, came from metadata supplied by the sample provider rather than from assay-based typing. Subjects who had been exposed to COVID-19, were actively infected with it, or had recovered from it provided the deeply sampled blood TCRbeta repertoires that made up the dataset. The sample metadata nearly always contained a de-identified subject ID, COVID-19 status, age in years and sex. The samples were drawn from the first 160 participants of the ongoing ImmuneRACE study and from 1,254 subjects provided by 6 global collaborators. The repertoires were released in a freely available public database meant as a resource for research on the immune response to SARS-CoV-2. The material from the prospective study consisted of cDNA or gDNA derived from T cells, B-cell-depleted T cells, or PBMCs. Findings and caveats that apply to the study as a whole: The quantity of clinical and demographic metadata differed by source and by participant and was supplied without curation.

From its cysteine to its phenylalanine, the CDR3 spans 13 amino acids. Here the CDR3 DNA is all that survives: 39 bases in frame from base 1. V trim: 9 bases; J trim: 7 bases; unmatched bases: 8. Reading the germline V gene gives CDR1 MNHEY and CDR2 SVGAGI. Each collaborating institution followed its own protocols to collect whole blood in K2EDTA tubes. For TCRbeta analysis, collaborators shipped samples as frozen whole blood, isolated PBMCs, or DNA extracted from either of those sample types. The immunoSEQ Assay, a bias-controlled multiplex PCR, was used to amplify TCRbeta CDR3 regions from genomic DNA. Per the authors' processing: The number of nucleated cells in each sample was estimated by amplification of reference gene primers within the assay. To quantify the absolute abundance of each unique TCRbeta CDR3 rearrangement, sequence reads were collapsed and filtered. For each sample, productive Simpson clonality was calculated by taking the square root of Simpson's diversity index across productive rearrangements. Entries here come from immuneACCESS through TCRdb and include only in-frame sequences with V and J called. Some clones fail to appear in such tables; in the studies checked, an unresolved V gene covers under half of the shortfall, and the cause of the remainder is unknown. V, J and clone size were drawn from that table, and D and trimming were deduced from the DNA. Present in this sample are under 350,000 clones, approximately 90% of which were seen just once. The biggest ten clones account for around 4.4% of the sample.

This sequence originates from a middle-aged man with acute or convalescent COVID-19. Sequenced material: peripheral blood. This receptor chain uses TRBV6-5 and TRBJ1-5; 8 bases in the junction line up with TRBD1. The base sequence is TGTGCCAGTTCGGACAGGGAGGGACAGCCCCAGCATTTT. Translated, this is CASSDREGQPQHF.